One sample yielded the 15 T cell receptor beta chains listed below, sequenced in a study of blood T cell repertoires in COVID-19 (dated by TCRdb to between 2020 and 2021). Preparation of the library involved the immunoSEQ multiplex PCR assay. TCRdb provides this immuneACCESS table in a form limited to in-frame rearrangements. Some clones are lacking; in checked studies, under half of them reflect an unresolved V gene, and why the rest are absent is not known. The sample profile shows 55,000 or so clones; approximately 86% of them were found once. The top ten constitute roughly 3.4% of the sample. The sequenced sample consisted of peripheral blood. The receptors come from a man aged 35 to 55 with COVID-19, enrolled during active disease.

This clone was observed a few times. The rearrangement joins TRBV6-5 to TRBJ1-4, with 7 bases matching TRBD1. Germline assignment: CDR1 MNHEY and CDR2 SVGAGI. Trimming removed 6 bases from V and 3 bases from J; junction bases left unmatched: 7. The CDR3 covers 15 residues. Here the CDR3 DNA reads TGTGCCAGCAGACCAGACAGGGTAGCTAATGAAAAACTGTTTTTT. This sequence encodes CASRPDRVANEKLFF.

This clone was observed a handful of times. For the CDR3, the DNA is TGCAGTGCTAGTGTCAGTATGGATTCACCCCTCCACTTT. Translating gives CSASVSMDSPLHF. V and J are TRBV20-1 and TRBJ1-6; no clear D gene. The germline gives CDR1 DFQATT, CDR2 SNEGSKA (reference sequence). V lost 3 bases to trimming and J lost 8 bases, with 11 bases between them. The CDR3 totals 13 residues.

This clone was counted only a few times. The genes are TRBV19 and TRBJ2-7; 7 nucleotides align to TRBD2. From germline, CDR1 is LNHDA and CDR2 SQIVND (reference sequence). Unmatched junction bases numbered 12, after V lost 11 bases and J lost 5 bases. This CDR3 region has 13 residues. CDR3 amino acids: CAPDGGRRNEQYF. CDR3 nucleotides: TGTGCCCCCGACGGGGGGAGAAGGAACGAGCAGTACTTC.

The rearrangement uses TRBV9 and TRBJ2-2; 12 positions match TRBD2. V lost 6 bases, J lost 1 base, and 7 bases stayed unmatched. Germline V gene lookup returns CDR1 SGDLS and CDR2 YYNGEE. This CDR3 spans 17 amino acids. The CDR3 is CASTSGLAGWNTGELFF. The CDR3 DNA follows: TGTGCCAGCACCTCGGGACTAGCGGGTTGGAACACCGGGGAGCTGTTTTTT.

The chain is built from TRBV24-1 and TRBJ1-1, with D perhaps matching TRBD1 (5 bases). Trimming pared 4 bases from V and 4 bases from J, leaving 12 bases between. The CDR3 runs to 14 residues. Germline V gives CDR1 KGHDR, CDR2 SFDVKD. As DNA, the CDR3 is TGTGCCACCAGTGACACAGGCTCTCCCACTGAAGCTTTCTTT. It yields the protein CATSDTGSPTEAFF.

This clone has just one count. The chain uses TRBV18 and TRBJ1-5; 9 bases agree with TRBD1. This CDR3 region has 16 residues. Trimming at V came to 1 base and at J to 7 bases, leaving 8 bases not matched to a gene. Germline values: CDR1 KGHSH, CDR2 LQKENI. In DNA form, the CDR3 reads TGTGCCAGCTCACCACAGGGGACAGGGAGGGAGCAGCCCCAGCATTTT. Residues: CASSPQGTGREQPQHF.

In nucleotides, the CDR3 is TGTGCCAGTAGTACAGGGGCGAGGACCGGGGAGCTGTTTTTT. Amino acid sequence: CASSTGARTGELFF. This chain joins TRBV19 and TRBJ2-2, with a possible D match to TRBD1 (6 bases). Germline CDR1 reads LNHDA; CDR2 reads SQIVND (reference sequence). The CDR3 is 14 amino acids. Trimming stripped 4 bases from V and 5 bases from J, with 11 bases between.

The chain carries TRBV6-5 and TRBJ2-1; TRBD1 agrees at 8 bases. Germline loops: CDR1 MNHEY, CDR2 SVGAGI. V trimming: 9 bases; J trimming: 2 bases; junction bases outside the gene matches: 3. This CDR3 region has 13 residues. The CDR3 DNA follows: TGTGCCAGTGGACAGGGTACCTACAATGAGCAGTTCTTC. Translated, it gives CASGQGTYNEQFF.

This clone was detected only once. The chain combines TRBV5-1 with TRBJ2-1; maybe TRBD2 (6 bases). The CDR3 runs to 15 residues. CDR1 SGHRS and CDR2 YFSETQ come from the germline V gene. The V gene lost 2 bases and the J gene lost 2 bases, with 11 bases spanning the gap. CDR3 sequence: CASSFGGTAYNEQFF. DNA for the CDR3: TGCGCCAGCAGCTTTGGAGGGACGGCCTACAATGAGCAGTTCTTC.

The chain recombines TRBV10-2 with TRBJ1-5; 7 bases fit TRBD1. Germline trimming cut 4 bases from V and 0 bases from J; bases unmatched to any gene: 0. This CDR3 contains 14 residues. Germline CDR1 reads WSHSY; CDR2 reads SAAADI. The CDR3 is CASSGTGSNQPQHF. The CDR3 coding sequence is TGCGCCAGCAGTGGGACAGGTAGCAATCAGCCCCAGCATTTT.

This clone appeared once. The chain recombines TRBV7-8 with TRBJ2-2; possibly TRBD2 for D (5 bases). V shed 3 bases and J shed 4 bases, with 12 bases lying between them. Germline CDR1 and CDR2: SGHVS and FQNEAQ. The CDR3 has 15 amino acids. CDR3 amino acids: CASSLFTDFTGELFF. The CDR3 DNA is TGTGCCAGCAGCTTGTTCACGGACTTCACCGGGGAGCTGTTTTTT.

The rearrangement joins TRBV29-1 to TRBJ1-6, with a possible D match to TRBD1 (5 bases). Germline V CDR1 and CDR2: SQVTM, ANQGSEA. This CDR3 contains 14 residues. The germline V and J ends were trimmed by 5 bases and 7 bases, with 15 bases remaining between them. The CDR3 reads CSVRTGEGNSPLHF. The CDR3 coding sequence is TGCAGCGTTCGAACGGGGGAAGGCAATTCACCCCTCCACTTT. Filled out from reference TRBV29-1 and TRBJ1-6, the complete variable domain reads SAVISQKPSRDICQRGTSLTIQCQVDSQVTMMFWYRQQPGQSLTLIATANQGSEATYESGFVIDKFPISRPNLTFSTLTVSNMSPEDSSIYLCSVRTGEGNSPLHFGNGTRLTVT.

This clone was found once. The gene calls are TRBV27 and TRBJ1-2; maybe TRBD1 (5 bases). Deletions cut 6 bases from V and 8 bases from J, with 16 bases between. Germline CDR1 reads MNHEY; CDR2 reads SMNVEV (reference sequence). This CDR3 spans 13 amino acids. CDR3 sequence reads: CASSPEGEEGYTF. The CDR3 DNA follows: TGTGCCAGCAGCCCGGAAGGGGAGGAGGGCTACACCTTC.

The chain joins TRBV18 to TRBJ2-6, with D tentatively TRBD1 (6 bases). Germline-derived CDR1 and CDR2 are KGHSH and LQKENI. The ends were cut back, 1 base at V and 2 bases at J, with 9 bases in the middle. CDR3 size: 16 residues. The CDR3 reads CASSPRGLTGANVLTF. As DNA, the CDR3 is TGTGCCAGCTCACCACGGGGGCTAACTGGGGCCAACGTCCTGACTTTC.

This clone was recorded a few times. This chain uses TRBV4-1 with TRBJ2-5, with a possible D match to TRBD2 (7 bases). Germline-derived CDR1 and CDR2 are MGHRA and YSYEKL. This CDR3 contains 16 residues. Trimming stripped 4 bases from V and 4 bases from J, with 19 bases between. The CDR3 here is CASSPRGGGAGETQYF. CDR3 bases: TGCGCCAGCAGCCCCAGGGGTGGGGGGGCCGGAGAGACCCAGTACTTC.